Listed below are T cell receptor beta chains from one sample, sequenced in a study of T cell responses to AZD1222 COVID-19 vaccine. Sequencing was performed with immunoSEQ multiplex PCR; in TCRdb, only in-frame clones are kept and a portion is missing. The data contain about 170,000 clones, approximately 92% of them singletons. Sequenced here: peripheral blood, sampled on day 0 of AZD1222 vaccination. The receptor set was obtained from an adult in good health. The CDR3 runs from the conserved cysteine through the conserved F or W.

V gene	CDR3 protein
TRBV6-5	CASSRATGRTEAFF
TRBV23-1	CASSPPREVDTQYF
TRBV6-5	CASGSLPNTEAFF
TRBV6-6	CASRDRGGAESYEQYF
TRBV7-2	CASSLASLNQETQYF
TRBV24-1	CATSDAGQNNEQFF
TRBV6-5	CASSYPESYEQYF
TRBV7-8	CASSPDGTSGMYNEQFF
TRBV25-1	CASSTRGQGLMGNTIYF
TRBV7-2	CASSAERGPSYEQYF
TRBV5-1	CASSLARRSGGAPDTQYF
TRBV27	CASSFSGSYNEQFF
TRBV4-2	CASSPTTSQGSQYF
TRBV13	CASSSRQDWGTEAFF
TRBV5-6	CASSLGDSHETQYF